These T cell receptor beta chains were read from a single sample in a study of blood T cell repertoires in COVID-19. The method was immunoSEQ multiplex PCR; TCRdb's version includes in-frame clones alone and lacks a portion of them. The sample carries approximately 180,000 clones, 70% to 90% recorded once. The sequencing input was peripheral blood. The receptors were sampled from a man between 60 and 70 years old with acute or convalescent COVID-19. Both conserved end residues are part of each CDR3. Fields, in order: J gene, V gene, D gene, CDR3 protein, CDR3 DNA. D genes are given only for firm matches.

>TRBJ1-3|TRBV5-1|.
CASSSGQRNTIYF
TGCGCCAGCAGCTCTGGACAGAGAAACACCATATATTTT
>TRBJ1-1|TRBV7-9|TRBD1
CASDDRGWTEAFF
TGTGCCAGCGACGACAGGGGGTGGACTGAAGCTTTCTTT
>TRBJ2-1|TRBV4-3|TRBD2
CARGDSGRNFYNEQFF
TGCGCCAGGGGGGATAGCGGGAGGAATTTCTACAATGAGCAGTTCTTC
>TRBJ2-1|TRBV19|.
CASSMRGRAGLNEQFF
TGTGCCAGTAGTATGAGGGGGAGGGCCGGATTGAATGAGCAGTTCTTC
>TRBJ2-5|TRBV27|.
CPTGGQLQETQYF
TGCCCGACAGGCGGACAACTTCAAGAGACCCAGTACTTC
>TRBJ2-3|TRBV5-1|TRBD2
CASSSSSGSRSDTQYF
TGCGCCAGCAGCTCCTCTAGCGGGAGTAGGTCAGATACGCAGTATTTT
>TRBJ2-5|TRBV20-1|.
CSAGAGETQYF
TGCAGTGCGGGCGCAGGAGAGACCCAGTACTTC
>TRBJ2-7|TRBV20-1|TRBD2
CSASRRGGPTYEQYF
TGCAGTGCTAGTCGACGGGGAGGGCCCACCTACGAGCAGTACTTC
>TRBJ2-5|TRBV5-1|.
CASSQVLSETQYF
TGCGCCAGCAGCCAGGTGTTATCTGAGACCCAGTACTTC
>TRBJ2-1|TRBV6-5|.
CASSQDSNNEQFF
TGTGCCAGCAGCCAGGACTCGAACAATGAGCAGTTCTTC